The clone carrying this T cell receptor beta chain was detected only once. Its antigen is still unknown. The sample belongs to a study of shared clonotypes between healthy human individuals. Across the study: Two female and a few male donors aged 18 to 49 were enrolled.

The deep-level immunoSEQ assay was used. Sequencing was performed with immunoSEQ multiplex PCR; in TCRdb, only in-frame clones are kept and a portion is missing. The table includes some 2 million clones, approximately 94% detected once. CD8 cells regarded as naive lacked CD45RO, were positively chosen for CCR7, and omitted terminally differentiated effector memory CD45RA+ cells. Points from the study as a whole: Only a few donors were included, so the genetic and exposure-history diversity represented was limited.

This receptor was obtained from a man younger than 30 in good health. Sequencing was done on a sample of naive CD8+ T cells sorted from blood.

The CDR3 DNA reads as TGCGCCAGCCGACCGGGAGGGACAGGGGAGACCCAGTACTTC. It translates to CASRPGGTGETQYF. The chain carries TRBV10-2 and TRBJ2-5, with D possibly TRBD1 on 9 matching bases. Germline lookup yields CDR1 WSHSY and CDR2 SAAADI. The CDR3 is 14 amino acids. The ends were cut back, 8 bases at V and 5 bases at J, with 18 bases in the middle.